The 3 T cell receptor beta chains below all came from one sample that was sequenced in a study of T cell responses to AZD1222 COVID-19 vaccine. Libraries were prepared by immunoSEQ multiplex PCR; TCRdb keeps only in-frame clonotypes and omits some of them. This sample has approximately 100,000 clones, with around 95% found just once. Material: peripheral blood, obtained on day 0 of AZD1222 vaccination. The receptors here all came from an adult in good health.

V and J are TRBV11-2 and TRBJ2-7; tentatively, D is TRBD1 (5 bases). The germline V gene has CDR1 SGHAT and CDR2 FQNNGV. V lost 5 bases to trimming and J lost 3 bases, with 14 bases between them. The length of the CDR3 is 14 residues. The CDR3, as DNA: TGTGCCAGCAGCCAACTCCAGGGATACTACGAGCAGTACTTC. This translates into CASSQLQGYYEQYF. The whole variable domain, filled in from reference TRBV11-2 and TRBJ2-7, reads EAGVAQSPRYKIIEKRQSVAFWCNPISGHATLYWYQQILGQGPKLLIQFQNNGVVDDSQLPKDRFSAERLKGVDSTLKIQPAKLEDSAVYLCASSQLQGYYEQYFGPGTRLTVT.

This clone was seen a few times. V gene TRBV5-1 combines with J gene TRBJ2-5; D is ambiguous. This CDR3 is 11 amino acids long. Trimming pared 1 base from V and 5 bases from J, leaving 3 bases between. The germline V gene has CDR1 SGHRS and CDR2 YFSETQ. The CDR3, as DNA: TGCGCCAGCAGCTTGTCGGAGACCCAGTACTTC. Its translation: CASSLSETQYF.

The chain recombines TRBV7-3 with TRBJ1-4, with 8 bases fitting TRBD1. The CDR3 totals 16 residues. Germline CDR1 and CDR2: SGHTA and FQGTGA. After removal of 4 bases from V and 8 bases from J, the junction contained 12 bases not matched to a gene. CDR3 residues: CASSSLQQGVYEKLFF. The CDR3 nucleotides read TGTGCCAGCAGCTCGCTCCAACAGGGGGTGTACGAAAAACTGTTTTTT.